These T cell receptor beta chains were read from a single sample in a study of blood T cell repertoires in COVID-19. Repertoires were generated with immunoSEQ multiplex PCR, while TCRdb's copy carries only in-frame clones and drops some. The data show around 250,000 clones, about nine tenths seen once. The source material was PBMCs or T cells enriched from blood (not recorded which). The origin of the receptors is a man aged 18 to 29 who had recovered from COVID-19. CDR3s include the opening cysteine and the closing phenylalanine or tryptophan. A D gene is named only where the DNA matches it firmly. The listing skips clone size in some rows; elsewhere it reads once, few, many or a size class.

CDR3: CASSLGLARNGELFF
DNA: TGTGCCAGTAGTCTTGGACTAGCGAGAAACGGGGAGCTGTTTTTT
J: TRBJ2-2
D: TRBD2
size: NA
V: TRBV19

CDR3: CASSRQQLYYEQYF
DNA: TGTGCCAGCAGCCGCCAACAGTTATACTACGAGCAGTACTTC
J: TRBJ2-7
D: NA
size: once
V: TRBV16

CDR3: CASSRDRARTGELFF
DNA: TGTGCCAGCAGCCGGGACAGGGCGCGCACCGGGGAGCTGTTTTTT
J: TRBJ2-2
D: TRBD1
size: NA
V: TRBV5-4

CDR3: CASSKMASLHEQFF
DNA: TGTGCCAGCAGCAAAATGGCTAGTCTTCATGAGCAGTTCTTC
J: TRBJ2-1
D: NA
size: NA
V: TRBV21-1

CDR3: CASSDRQGTYEQYF
DNA: TGTGCCAGCAGCGACCGACAGGGTACCTACGAGCAGTACTTC
J: TRBJ2-7
D: TRBD1
size: once
V: TRBV7-9

CDR3: CASKGGADTVNEKLFF
DNA: TGTGCCAGTAAAGGGGGGGCGGACACCGTAAATGAAAAACTGTTTTTT
J: TRBJ1-4
D: NA
size: NA
V: TRBV19

CDR3: CASSLGTQTYEQYF
DNA: TGTGCCAGCAGCTTAGGGACACAAACCTACGAGCAGTACTTC
J: TRBJ2-7
D: NA
size: NA
V: TRBV5-4

CDR3: CASSPRETGELFF
DNA: TGCGCCAGCAGCCCTCGGGAAACCGGGGAGCTGTTTTTT
J: TRBJ2-2
D: NA
size: many
V: TRBV5-1

CDR3: CAISESVQPNQPQHF
DNA: TGTGCCATCAGTGAGTCTGTACAGCCTAATCAGCCCCAGCATTTT
J: TRBJ1-5
D: NA
size: NA
V: TRBV10-3

CDR3: CASSKARQGMGEQYF
DNA: TGTGCCAGCAGCAAAGCCCGGCAGGGAATGGGCGAGCAGTACTTC
J: TRBJ2-7
D: NA
size: NA
V: TRBV7-8

CDR3: CASSGLTSTDTQYF
DNA: TGTGCCAGCAGTGGACTGACTAGCACAGATACGCAGTATTTT
J: TRBJ2-3
D: NA
size: NA
V: TRBV2

CDR3: CASSQDPGDSQPTEAFF
DNA: TGCGCCAGCAGCCAAGACCCGGGGGACTCACAGCCCACTGAAGCTTTCTTT
J: TRBJ1-1
D: NA
size: NA
V: TRBV4-1

CDR3: CASSPVTSFNIQYF
DNA: TGTGCCAGCAGTCCGGTGACTTCTTTCAACATTCAGTACTTC
J: TRBJ2-4
D: NA
size: once
V: TRBV11-2

CDR3: CASSFLQGSTEAFF
DNA: TGTGCCAGCAGCTTCCTACAGGGGAGCACTGAAGCTTTCTTT
J: TRBJ1-1
D: TRBD1
size: NA
V: TRBV7-9

CDR3: CASTGLVGYGYTF
DNA: TGTGCCAGCACAGGACTTGTGGGCTATGGCTACACCTTC
J: TRBJ1-2
D: NA
size: NA
V: TRBV7-9